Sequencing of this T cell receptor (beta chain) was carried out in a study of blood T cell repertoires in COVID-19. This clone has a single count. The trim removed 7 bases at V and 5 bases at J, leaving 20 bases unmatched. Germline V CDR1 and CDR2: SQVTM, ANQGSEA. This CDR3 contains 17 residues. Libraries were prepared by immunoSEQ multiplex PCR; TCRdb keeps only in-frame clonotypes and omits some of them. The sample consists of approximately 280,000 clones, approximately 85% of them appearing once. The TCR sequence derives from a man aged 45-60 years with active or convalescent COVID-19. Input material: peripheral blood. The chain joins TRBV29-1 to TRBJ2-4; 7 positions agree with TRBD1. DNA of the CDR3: TGCAGCGCTCACTCCGGACAGGTTTCATCCGGTCAAAACATTCAGTACTTC. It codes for CSAHSGQVSSGQNIQYF.